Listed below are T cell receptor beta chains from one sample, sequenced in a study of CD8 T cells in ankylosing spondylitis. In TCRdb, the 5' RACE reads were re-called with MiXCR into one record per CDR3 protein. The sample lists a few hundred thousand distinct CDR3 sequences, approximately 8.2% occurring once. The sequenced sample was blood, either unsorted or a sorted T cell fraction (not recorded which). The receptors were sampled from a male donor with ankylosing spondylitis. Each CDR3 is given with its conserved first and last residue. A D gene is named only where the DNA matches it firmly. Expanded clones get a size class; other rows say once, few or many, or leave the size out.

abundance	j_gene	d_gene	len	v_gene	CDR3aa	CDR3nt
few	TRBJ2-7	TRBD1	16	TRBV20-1	CSARVLVGAGGHEQYF	TGCAGTGCTAGAGTCCTCGTAGGGGCAGGGGGTCACGAGCAGTACTTC
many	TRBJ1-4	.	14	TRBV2	CASVLEDSYEKLFF	TGTGCCAGCGTGCTGGAGGACAGTTATGAAAAACTGTTTTTT
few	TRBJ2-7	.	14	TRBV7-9	CASSLALAGEEQYF	TGTGCCAGCAGCTTAGCGCTGGCAGGGGAAGAGCAGTACTTC
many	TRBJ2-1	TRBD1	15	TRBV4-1	CASSQARDRGREQFF	TGCGCCAGCAGCCAAGCGAGGGACAGGGGGCGTGAGCAGTTCTTC
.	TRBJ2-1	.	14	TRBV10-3	CAIIPGTSYNEQFF	TGTGCCATCATCCCCGGGACCTCCTACAATGAGCAGTTCTTC
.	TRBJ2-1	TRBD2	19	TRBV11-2	CASSRPLRRGVGLYNEQFF	TGTGCCAGCAGCCGACCTCTGCGGCGTGGCGTGGGACTATACAATGAGCAGTTCTTC
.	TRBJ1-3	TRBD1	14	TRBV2	CASNDRGRGNTIYF	TGTGCCAGCAATGACAGGGGGCGAGGAAACACCATATATTTT
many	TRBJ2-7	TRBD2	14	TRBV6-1	CASRPGLLPYEQYF	TGTGCCAGCCGACCGGGACTACTACCCTACGAGCAGTACTTC
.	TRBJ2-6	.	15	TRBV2	CASSEPGSGANVLTF	TGTGCCAGCAGTGAACCCGGCTCTGGGGCCAACGTCCTGACTTTC
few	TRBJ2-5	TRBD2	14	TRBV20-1	CSATSGRAQETQYF	TGCAGTGCTACTAGCGGGAGGGCCCAGGAGACCCAGTACTTC
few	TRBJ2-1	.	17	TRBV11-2	CASGSRQSGSPSIEQFF	TGTGCCAGCGGATCTAGACAGAGCGGGTCCCCTTCCATAGAGCAGTTCTTC
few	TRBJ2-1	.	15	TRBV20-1	CSAMPPPGQVNEQFF	TGCAGTGCTATGCCCCCCCCTGGCCAGGTTAATGAGCAGTTCTTC
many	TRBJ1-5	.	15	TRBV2	CASSEESASNQPQHF	TGTGCCAGCAGTGAAGAGTCAGCTAGCAATCAGCCCCAGCATTTT
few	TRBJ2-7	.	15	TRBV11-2	CASSLAPEWVYEQYF	TGTGCCAGCAGCTTAGCCCCAGAATGGGTCTACGAGCAGTACTTC
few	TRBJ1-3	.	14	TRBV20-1	CSATLQGFGNTIYF	TGCAGTGCAACTCTACAGGGTTTTGGAAACACCATATATTTT
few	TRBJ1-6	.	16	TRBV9	CASSGGLSSYNSPLHF	TGTGCCAGCAGCGGTGGACTGAGCTCCTATAATTCACCCCTCCACTTT
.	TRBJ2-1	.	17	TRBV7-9	CASSTTGPSSYRDEQFF	TGTGCCAGCAGCACCACGGGTCCCTCCTCCTACAGAGATGAGCAGTTCTTC
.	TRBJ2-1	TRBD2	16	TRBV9	CASSVEGTSVNNEQFF	TGTGCCAGCAGCGTAGAGGGGACTAGCGTAAACAATGAGCAGTTCTTC
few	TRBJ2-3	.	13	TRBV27	CASRGRGVDTQYF	TGTGCCAGCAGGGGGAGAGGGGTAGATACGCAGTATTTT
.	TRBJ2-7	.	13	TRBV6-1	CASKGWRADEQYF	TGTGCCAGCAAGGGATGGCGGGCCGACGAGCAGTACTTC
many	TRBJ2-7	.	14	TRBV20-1	CSAREAGTSYEQYF	TGCAGTGCTAGAGAGGCCGGGACCTCCTACGAGCAGTACTTC
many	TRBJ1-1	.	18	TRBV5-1	CASSLGHLPLKDAVEAFF	TGCGCCAGCAGCTTGGGACACCTACCCCTAAAGGATGCTGTTGAAGCTTTCTTT
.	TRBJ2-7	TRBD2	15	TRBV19	CASSVTSGATYEQYF	TGTGCCAGTAGTGTTACTAGCGGAGCCACCTACGAGCAGTACTTC
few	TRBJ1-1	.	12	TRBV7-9	CASSQGTQAAFF	TGTGCCAGCAGCCAGGGTACGCAGGCGGCTTTCTTT
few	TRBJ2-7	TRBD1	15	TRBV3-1	CASRLAGQGSYEQYF	TGTGCCAGCAGGCTGGCGGGACAGGGGTCCTACGAGCAGTACTTC
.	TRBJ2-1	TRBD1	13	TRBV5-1	CASSLGDRDEQFF	TGCGCCAGCAGCTTGGGGGACAGAGATGAGCAGTTCTTC
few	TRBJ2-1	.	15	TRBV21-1	CASREQAPRVNEQFF	TGTGCCAGCAGGGAACAGGCCCCACGGGTCAATGAGCAGTTCTTC
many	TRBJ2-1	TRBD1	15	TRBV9	CASSVAGTVPREQFF	TGTGCCAGCAGCGTAGCTGGGACAGTCCCACGGGAGCAGTTCTTC
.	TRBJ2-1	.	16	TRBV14	CASSQGPGLIVNEQFF	TGTGCCAGCAGCCAAGGGCCGGGACTCATCGTGAATGAGCAGTTCTTC
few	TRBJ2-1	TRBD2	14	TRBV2	CASRTSGRASEQFF	TGTGCCAGCAGGACTAGCGGGAGGGCCTCTGAGCAGTTCTTC
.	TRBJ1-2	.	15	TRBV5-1	CASSLVIGAGYGYTF	TGCGCCAGCAGCTTGGTAATAGGAGCCGGCTATGGCTACACCTTC
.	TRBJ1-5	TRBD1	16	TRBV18	CASSPGTGALNQPQHF	TGTGCCAGCTCACCCGGGACAGGGGCCCTCAATCAGCCCCAGCATTTT
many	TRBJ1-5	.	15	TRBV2	CASSEAPRFSQPQHF	TGTGCCAGCAGTGAAGCCCCCCGATTCAGTCAGCCCCAGCATTTT
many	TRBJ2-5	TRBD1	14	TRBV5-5	CASSSRQGQETQYF	TGTGCCAGCAGCTCTAGACAGGGGCAGGAGACCCAGTACTTC
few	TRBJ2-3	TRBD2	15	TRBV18	CASSPPSGSTDTQYF	TGTGCCAGCTCACCCCCTAGCGGGTCCACAGATACGCAGTATTTT
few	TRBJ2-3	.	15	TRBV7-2	CASSLFVITTDTQYF	TGTGCCAGCAGCTTATTTGTAATTACCACAGATACGCAGTATTTT
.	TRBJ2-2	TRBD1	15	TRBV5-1	CASGANRGITGELFF	TGCGCCAGCGGAGCGAACAGGGGGATCACCGGGGAGCTGTTTTTT
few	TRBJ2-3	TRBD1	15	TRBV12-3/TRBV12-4	CASKERTGGTDTQYF	TGTGCCAGCAAGGAACGGACAGGGGGCACAGATACGCAGTATTTT
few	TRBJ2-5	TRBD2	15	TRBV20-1	CSAKGTSGSFQTQYF	TGCAGTGCAAAAGGGACTAGCGGGAGCTTCCAGACCCAGTACTTC
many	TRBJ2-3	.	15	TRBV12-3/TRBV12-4	CASSADTTSTDTQYF	TGTGCCAGCAGTGCAGACACGACGAGCACAGATACGCAGTATTTT
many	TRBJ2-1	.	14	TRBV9	CASSTSPGFSEQFF	TGTGCCAGCAGCACCTCCCCAGGGTTTAGTGAGCAGTTCTTC
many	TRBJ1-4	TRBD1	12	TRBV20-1	CSGGQGREKLFF	TGCAGTGGCGGACAGGGAAGGGAAAAACTGTTTTTT
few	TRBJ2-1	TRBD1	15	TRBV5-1	CASSEGQGGYNEQFF	TGCGCCAGCAGCGAGGGACAGGGAGGCTACAATGAGCAGTTCTTC
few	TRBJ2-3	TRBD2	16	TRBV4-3	CASSPGLAGRADTQYF	TGCGCCAGCAGCCCCGGACTAGCGGGAAGGGCAGATACGCAGTATTTT
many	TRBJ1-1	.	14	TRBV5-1	CASSRGPSDAEAFF	TGCGCCAGCAGCCGGGGCCCAAGCGATGCTGAAGCTTTCTTT
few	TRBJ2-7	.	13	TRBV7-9	CASRGGQSYEQYF	TGTGCCAGCAGAGGCGGACAGAGTTACGAGCAGTACTTC
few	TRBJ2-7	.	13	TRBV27	CASSSRTTYEQYF	TGTGCCAGCAGTTCGCGGACAACCTACGAGCAGTACTTC
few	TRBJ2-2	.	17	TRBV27	CASSSETGLMNTGELFF	TGTGCCAGCAGTTCCGAAACAGGACTCATGAACACCGGGGAGCTGTTTTTT
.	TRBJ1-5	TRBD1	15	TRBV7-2	CASSYRTGPEQPQHF	TGTGCCAGCAGCTATCGGACAGGCCCGGAACAGCCCCAGCATTTT
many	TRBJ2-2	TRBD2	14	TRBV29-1	CSAKGLADTGELFF	TGCAGCGCGAAGGGACTAGCGGACACCGGGGAGCTGTTTTTT
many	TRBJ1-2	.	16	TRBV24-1	CATSGPLGGSNYGYTF	TGTGCCACCAGTGGGCCCCTTGGCGGATCTAACTATGGCTACACCTTC
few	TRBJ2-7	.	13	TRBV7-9	CASSPTTPYEQYF	TGTGCCAGCAGCCCAACGACACCCTACGAGCAGTACTTC
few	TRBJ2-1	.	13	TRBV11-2	CATEAGLYNEQFF	TGTGCCACAGAGGCTGGGCTGTACAATGAGCAGTTCTTC
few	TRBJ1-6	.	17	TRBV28	CASSLEGTDQWNSPLHF	TGTGCCAGCAGTTTAGAGGGGACGGACCAGTGGAATTCACCCCTCCACTTT
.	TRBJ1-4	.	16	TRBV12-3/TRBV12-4	CASSRASPATNEKLFF	TGTGCCAGCAGTCGCGCGTCACCTGCAACTAATGAAAAACTGTTTTTT
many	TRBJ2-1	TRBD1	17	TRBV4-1	CASSPKGFTGGEYEQFF	TGCGCCAGCAGCCCAAAAGGGTTTACAGGGGGCGAATATGAGCAGTTCTTC
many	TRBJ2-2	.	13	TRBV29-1	CSSVGAGTGELFF	TGCAGCTCTGTCGGCGCAGGGACCGGGGAGCTGTTTTTT